The present T cell receptor beta chain was sequenced within a study of T cells in Graves' hyperthyroidism and ophthalmopathy. This clonotype was recorded once. The CDR3 regions of TCR beta were amplified from RNA transcripts. A set of HTBI primers served as the primers for a first-round RT-PCR of the TCR CDR3. TCRdb processed the multiplex PCR reads anew with MiXCR; each CDR3 protein has one entry. The sample holds around 690,000 distinct CDR3 sequences, roughly 17% seen once. The source is a man aged 50-59 years with Graves' hyperthyroidism. The sequenced material came from blood.

The CDR3 region has the DNA TGTGCCTATAGCGGGGTGAACACCGGGGAGCTGTTTTTT. Protein sequence: CAYSGVNTGELFF. The V and J genes are TRBV30 and TRBJ2-2; TRBD2 aligns across 8 bases. The CDR3 is 13 residues long. The junction had 2 bases not matched to a gene; V was cut back by 7 bases and J by 1 base. CDR1 is GTSNPN and CDR2 is SVGIG in the germline V gene (reference sequence).